This is a list of T cell receptor beta chains from one sample in a study of neurological immune-mediated disorders. Via MiXCR, TCRdb re-called the 5' RACE reads, giving one row per CDR3 protein. Of fewer than 45,000 distinct CDR3 sequences listed, around 2.5% are singletons. Specimen: PBMCs. The receptors stem from a man aged 30 to 39 with multiple sclerosis. Each CDR3 is given with its conserved first and last residue. The D gene is left open where the match is weak. The size field is filled for only some rows; it gives once, few, many or a size class.

size: many
V: TRBV20-1
J: TRBJ2-1
D: TRBD2
CDR3: CSATTGTSGGDEQFF
DNA: TGCAGTGCAACGACAGGGACTAGCGGGGGGGATGAGCAGTTCTTC

size: many
V: TRBV5-1
J: TRBJ1-3
D: -
CDR3: CASSGGSGNTIYF
DNA: TGCGCCAGCAGTGGGGGATCTGGAAACACCATATATTTT

size: many
V: TRBV5-1
J: TRBJ2-5
D: -
CDR3: CASSPGPGETQYF
DNA: TGCGCCAGCAGCCCAGGACCAGGAGAGACCCAGTACTTC

size: many
V: TRBV12-3/TRBV12-4
J: TRBJ2-3
D: TRBD2
CDR3: CASCSGGAGDTQYF
DNA: TGTGCCAGTTGTAGCGGGGGGGCGGGGGATACGCAGTATTTT

size: many
V: TRBV12-3/TRBV12-4
J: TRBJ2-3
D: -
CDR3: CASSLEPTDTQYF
DNA: TGTGCCAGCAGTTTAGAGCCCACAGATACGCAGTATTTT

size: many
V: TRBV20-1
J: TRBJ2-7
D: TRBD1
CDR3: CSARRTGGLSYEQYF
DNA: TGCAGTGCTAGACGGACAGGGGGCCTCTCCTACGAGCAGTACTTC

size: many
V: TRBV11-2
J: TRBJ2-1
D: TRBD2
CDR3: CASSGEWGGPGNEQFF
DNA: TGTGCCAGCAGCGGAGAGTGGGGGGGTCCGGGGAATGAGCAGTTCTTC

size: many
V: TRBV5-1
J: TRBJ2-1
D: -
CDR3: CASTLGGQILVNEQFF
DNA: TGCGCCAGCACCTTAGGGGGACAAATCCTGGTCAATGAGCAGTTCTTC

size: many
V: TRBV15
J: TRBJ2-1
D: TRBD1
CDR3: CATSSGGTGIIYEQFF
DNA: TGTGCCACCAGCAGCGGGGGGACAGGGATCATCTATGAGCAGTTCTTC

size: many
V: TRBV4-3
J: TRBJ2-3
D: -
CDR3: CASSQGNTQYF
DNA: TGCGCCAGCAGCCAGGGGAATACGCAGTATTTT

size: many
V: TRBV12-3/TRBV12-4
J: TRBJ2-1
D: -
CDR3: CASSRRGEQFF
DNA: TGTGCCAGCAGTCGGAGGGGCGAGCAGTTCTTC

size: many
V: TRBV5-1
J: TRBJ2-2
D: TRBD2
CDR3: CASSLRPTSGGNTGELFF
DNA: TGCGCCAGCAGCCTTCGCCCCACTAGCGGGGGGAACACCGGGGAGCTGTTTTTT

size: many
V: TRBV20-1
J: TRBJ2-5
D: -
CDR3: CSAPKQLYQETQYF
DNA: TGCAGTGCTCCTAAGCAACTGTACCAAGAGACCCAGTACTTC

size: many
V: TRBV20-1
J: TRBJ2-1
D: TRBD2
CDR3: CSARKAGGREQFF
DNA: TGCAGTGCTAGAAAAGCGGGGGGGCGTGAGCAGTTCTTC

size: few
V: TRBV4-1
J: TRBJ2-2
D: TRBD1
CDR3: CASSHRGQGAVPGELFF
DNA: TGCGCCAGCAGCCATCGAGGGCAGGGGGCTGTACCCGGGGAGCTGTTTTTT

size: -
V: TRBV7-3
J: TRBJ2-6
D: -
CDR3: CASSLMPMRNSGANVLTF
DNA: TGTGCCAGCAGCTTAATGCCGATGCGCAACTCTGGGGCCAACGTCCTGACTTTC

size: many
V: TRBV6-2/TRBV6-3
J: TRBJ1-5
D: -
CDR3: CASSYPGILTNQPQHF
DNA: TGTGCCAGCAGTTACCCGGGAATCCTCACCAATCAGCCCCAGCATTTT

size: many
V: TRBV5-1
J: TRBJ2-6
D: -
CDR3: CASSSTVTGANVLTF
DNA: TGCGCCAGCAGTTCGACAGTTACTGGGGCCAACGTCCTGACTTTC

size: many
V: TRBV20-1
J: TRBJ2-5
D: -
CDR3: CSASSTGKTQYF
DNA: TGCAGTGCTAGTAGTACAGGGAAGACCCAGTACTTC

size: many
V: TRBV29-1
J: TRBJ2-7
D: -
CDR3: CSVVGDYEQYF
DNA: TGCAGCGTTGTCGGCGACTACGAGCAGTACTTC

size: many
V: TRBV3-1
J: TRBJ2-6
D: -
CDR3: CASSQDVGGLSGANVLTF
DNA: TGTGCCAGCAGCCAAGATGTCGGGGGGCTCTCTGGGGCCAACGTCCTGACTTTC

size: many
V: TRBV7-9
J: TRBJ2-3
D: -
CDR3: CASSLDGSRTSTDTQYF
DNA: TGTGCCAGCAGCTTAGATGGCAGCAGAACTAGCACAGATACGCAGTATTTT

size: many
V: TRBV7-2
J: TRBJ2-7
D: -
CDR3: CASTPRGRVGEQYF
DNA: TGTGCCAGCACCCCCCGCGGCAGGGTCGGAGAGCAGTACTTC

size: many
V: TRBV10-2
J: TRBJ1-2
D: -
CDR3: CASSSTANYGYTF
DNA: TGCGCCAGCAGTTCGACAGCTAACTATGGCTACACCTTC

size: many
V: TRBV6-5
J: TRBJ2-3
D: TRBD1
CDR3: CASSWTANLQGYGTDTQYF
DNA: TGTGCCAGCAGTTGGACGGCCAACTTACAGGGGTACGGCACAGATACGCAGTATTTT

size: many
V: TRBV9
J: TRBJ2-7
D: TRBD2
CDR3: CASSVGLAGDFYF
DNA: TGTGCCAGCAGCGTCGGACTAGCGGGAGACTTTTACTTC

size: many
V: TRBV6-5
J: TRBJ2-7
D: -
CDR3: CASSPNAKEVYEQYF
DNA: TGTGCCAGCAGTCCAAACGCGAAAGAAGTCTACGAGCAGTACTTC

size: many
V: TRBV20-1
J: TRBJ2-5
D: TRBD2
CDR3: CSAPEAGIQETQYF
DNA: TGCAGTGCTCCCGAAGCGGGAATCCAAGAGACCCAGTACTTC

size: many
V: TRBV5-1
J: TRBJ1-2
D: TRBD1
CDR3: CASSNSGTGKGKYYGYTF
DNA: TGCGCCAGCAGCAACTCCGGGACAGGGAAAGGAAAGTACTATGGCTACACCTTC

size: many
V: TRBV25-1
J: TRBJ1-3
D: -
CDR3: CASSEEGLNGNTIYF
DNA: TGTGCCAGCAGTGAAGAGGGCCTGAATGGAAACACCATATATTTT

size: many
V: TRBV19
J: TRBJ2-1
D: TRBD2
CDR3: CASSTRDYPEQFF
DNA: TGTGCCAGTAGTACAAGGGACTACCCTGAGCAGTTCTTC

size: few
V: TRBV20-1
J: TRBJ1-1
D: TRBD1
CDR3: CSAPRRTGGRDTEAFF
DNA: TGCAGTGCTCCGCGACGGACAGGGGGTAGGGACACTGAAGCTTTCTTT

size: many
V: TRBV4-3
J: TRBJ2-4
D: -
CDR3: CASSLMRGDIQYF
DNA: TGCGCCAGCAGCCTCATGAGGGGGGACATTCAGTACTTC

size: many
V: TRBV20-1
J: TRBJ2-1
D: -
CDR3: CSAPRDGGRYNEQFF
DNA: TGCAGTGCCCCCAGGGACGGAGGAAGATACAATGAGCAGTTCTTC

size: many
V: TRBV20-1
J: TRBJ2-7
D: -
CDR3: CSARPPRGQIDEQYF
DNA: TGCAGTGCTAGACCCCCCCGCGGACAGATCGACGAGCAGTACTTC

size: many
V: TRBV9
J: TRBJ2-1
D: -
CDR3: CASSVATGPNEQFF
DNA: TGTGCCAGCAGCGTAGCCACAGGTCCCAATGAGCAGTTCTTC

size: many
V: TRBV6-2/TRBV6-3
J: TRBJ2-2
D: -
CDR3: CASTPFGGRNGELFF
DNA: TGTGCCAGCACCCCCTTTGGGGGAAGGAACGGGGAGCTGTTTTTT

size: many
V: TRBV20-1
J: TRBJ2-1
D: TRBD2
CDR3: CSASPRDRGSGDEQFF
DNA: TGCAGTGCTAGTCCGAGGGATCGCGGGAGTGGAGATGAGCAGTTCTTC

size: many
V: TRBV5-1
J: TRBJ2-2
D: TRBD2
CDR3: CASNREGPGELFF
DNA: TGCGCCAGCAATCGGGAGGGCCCCGGGGAGCTGTTTTTT

size: many
V: TRBV2
J: TRBJ1-2
D: -
CDR3: CASTEVISNYGYTF
DNA: TGTGCCAGCACCGAGGTTATATCAAACTATGGCTACACCTTC

size: many
V: TRBV19
J: TRBJ1-5
D: -
CDR3: CASSISRVQPQHF
DNA: TGTGCCAGTAGTATATCCAGGGTTCAGCCCCAGCATTTT

size: many
V: TRBV10-3
J: TRBJ1-2
D: -
CDR3: CAISESEVFLANYGYTF
DNA: TGTGCCATCAGTGAGTCGGAGGTATTCTTAGCTAACTATGGCTACACCTTC

size: many
V: TRBV7-2
J: TRBJ2-1
D: -
CDR3: CASSLVVAEQFF
DNA: TGTGCCAGCAGCTTAGTCGTAGCAGAGCAGTTCTTC

size: many
V: TRBV5-1
J: TRBJ2-7
D: -
CDR3: CASRISGGSYEQYF
DNA: TGCGCCAGCAGAATTTCCGGGGGCTCCTACGAGCAGTACTTC

size: many
V: TRBV7-2
J: TRBJ2-3
D: TRBD2
CDR3: CASSARRGGLKDTQYF
DNA: TGTGCCAGCAGCGCGAGGCGGGGGGGCCTAAAAGATACGCAGTATTTT

size: many
V: TRBV15
J: TRBJ2-7
D: -
CDR3: CATGAADSYEQYF
DNA: TGTGCCACGGGGGCAGCTGACTCCTACGAGCAGTACTTC

size: many
V: TRBV6-5
J: TRBJ1-2
D: TRBD1
CDR3: CASSYTPGTAYGYTF
DNA: TGTGCCAGCAGTTACACCCCAGGGACAGCCTATGGCTACACCTTC

size: many
V: TRBV20-1
J: TRBJ1-1
D: -
CDR3: CSAREGGVDTEAFF
DNA: TGCAGTGCTAGAGAGGGGGGAGTAGACACTGAAGCTTTCTTT

size: many
V: TRBV4-3
J: TRBJ2-7
D: -
CDR3: CASSQDSRFSYEQYF
DNA: TGCGCCAGCAGCCAAGATTCGAGGTTCTCCTACGAGCAGTACTTC

size: many
V: TRBV20-1
J: TRBJ2-1
D: -
CDR3: CSASARSHYNEQFF
DNA: TGCAGTGCTTCCGCCAGGAGCCACTACAATGAGCAGTTCTTC

size: many
V: TRBV27
J: TRBJ2-2
D: -
CDR3: CASSFLSRVARATAGELFF
DNA: TGTGCCAGCAGTTTTCTTTCTCGGGTGGCACGGGCTACCGCCGGGGAGCTGTTTTTT

size: many
V: TRBV6-2/TRBV6-3
J: TRBJ2-1
D: -
CDR3: CASSPDSYNEQFF
DNA: TGTGCCAGCAGTCCCGACAGCTACAATGAGCAGTTCTTC